Presented here are 5 T cell receptor beta chains from one specimen sequenced in a study of blood T cell repertoires in COVID-19. The assay was immunoSEQ multiplex PCR, and TCRdb's table has in-frame clones only and misses some. The data contain fewer than 300,000 clones, approximately 86% of them singletons. The sequenced sample consisted of peripheral blood. Every receptor here comes from a woman aged 18-29 years with acute or convalescent COVID-19.

The V call is TRBV13, the J call TRBJ1-1; D ambiguous. Germline values: CDR1 PRHDT, CDR2 FYEKMQ (reference sequence). Trimming left V 1 base short and J 3 bases short, with 15 bases between. The CDR3 extends over 16 amino acids. CDR3 nucleotide sequence: TGTGCCAGCAGCTTAGTCCCCCTATCGGAGGACACTGAAGCTTTCTTT. This gives the protein CASSLVPLSEDTEAFF.

This rearrangement joins TRBV6-5 to TRBJ1-2; TRBD1 matches 12 bases. The CDR3 totals 15 residues. Germline-derived CDR1 and CDR2 are MNHEY and SVGAGI. The ends lost 8 bases at V and 8 bases at J; junction bases unmatched: 12. The CDR3 sequence: CASFTGTGGAQGYTF. CDR3 sequence (DNA): TGTGCCAGCTTCACCGGGACAGGGGGCGCCCAGGGCTACACCTTC.

The chain couples TRBV6-1 to TRBJ1-5; D may be TRBD1 (5 bases). The germline V gene encodes CDR1 MNHNS and CDR2 SASEGT. CDR3 length: 14 amino acids. Trimming removed 6 bases from V and 4 bases from J, with 13 bases in between. CDR3 in amino acids: CASSGQGGNQPQHF. As DNA, the CDR3 is TGTGCCAGCAGCGGGCAGGGTGGGAATCAGCCCCAGCATTTT.

This clone was seen just once. V usage is TRBV5-6 and J usage is TRBJ2-3, with TRBD2 matching over 8 bases. The CDR3 has 16 amino acids. CDR1 SGHDT and CDR2 YYEEEE come from the germline V gene. Trimming cost V 0 bases and J 4 bases; bases outside gene matches: 7. In nucleotides, the CDR3 is TGTGCCAGCAGCTTGGTGGCGGGAGGTAGGCCAGATACGCAGTATTTT. Translated: CASSLVAGGRPDTQYF.

This clone was found once. The V call is TRBV12-5, the J call TRBJ1-2; 9 bases align to TRBD1. V lost 0 bases, J lost 6 bases, and 5 bases stayed unmatched. Germline CDR1 reads LGHNT; CDR2 reads FRNRAP. This CDR3 region has 15 residues. CDR3 in amino acids: CASGLVQGAVHGYTF. The CDR3 DNA is TGTGCTAGTGGTTTGGTACAGGGGGCAGTCCATGGCTACACCTTC.